Shown below are 32 T cell receptor beta chains from a single sample sequenced in a study of Ad26.COV2.S vaccination and SARS-CoV-2 variants. Assay used: immunoSEQ multiplex PCR; TCRdb lists only in-frame clones, some missing. The data hold roughly 92,000 clones, with around 82% observed a single time. The source was peripheral blood, collected after recovery from COVID-19. These TCRs come from a human donor who had recovered from COVID-19.

This clone was picked up one time. The V and J genes are TRBV27 and TRBJ2-1, with a possible D match to TRBD2 (6 bases). The CDR3 is made up of 16 amino acids. Per germline, CDR1 MNHEY and CDR2 SMNVEV (reference sequence). Trimming removed 0 bases from V and 3 bases from J, with 12 bases in between. This CDR3 is CASSLSISGNYNEQFF. As DNA, the CDR3 is TGTGCCAGCAGTTTATCGATTAGCGGCAACTACAATGAGCAGTTCTTC.

This clone was found once. This chain joins TRBV15 and TRBJ2-5; possibly TRBD1 or TRBD2 for D (5 bases each). CDR1 is LNHNV, CDR2 YYDKDF, per germline (reference sequence). The CDR3 consists of 13 residues. Trimming removed 4 bases at V and 4 bases at J, with 10 bases between. CDR3 protein: CATSTSGTETQYF. DNA for the CDR3: TGTGCCACCAGCACTTCCGGGACAGAGACCCAGTACTTC.

The chain is built from TRBV4-3 and TRBJ2-7; 7 bases are a match to TRBD2. The germline gives CDR1 LGHNA, CDR2 YSLEER. J was trimmed by 0 bases and V by 0 bases; bases with no gene match: 2. This CDR3 comprises 15 residues. Here the CDR3 reads CASSQELARSYEQYF. CDR3 DNA: TGCGCCAGCAGCCAAGAACTAGCGCGCTCCTACGAGCAGTACTTC.

The CDR3 sequence: CASSLMQQGMGNQPQHF. CDR3 coding DNA: TGTGCCAGCAGCTTAATGCAACAGGGGATGGGCAATCAGCCCCAGCATTTT. V usage is TRBV7-8 and J usage is TRBJ1-5; 7 bases are shared with TRBD1. This CDR3 is 17 amino acids long. CDR1 SGHVS and CDR2 FQNEAQ come from the germline V gene. Trimming removed 2 bases from V and 2 bases from J; junction bases left unmatched: 9.

This clone was seen just once. V gene TRBV7-3 combines with J gene TRBJ2-3; possibly TRBD1 or TRBD2 for D (6 bases each). The germline V gene encodes CDR1 SGHTA and CDR2 FQGTGA. There are 16 residues in the CDR3. Trimming cost V 4 bases and J 2 bases, with 16 bases left between them. The CDR3 DNA reads TGTGCCAGCAGCTCGGGGGCCATGGTGGACACAGATACGCAGTATTTT. It yields the protein CASSSGAMVDTDTQYF.

The chain recombines TRBV7-2 with TRBJ2-7, with D perhaps TRBD1 or TRBD2 (6 bases each). Trimming took 1 base from V and 1 from J, leaving 23 bases between them. The CDR3 length is 19 residues. Germline CDR1 is SGHTA and CDR2 is FQGNSA. Written as DNA, the CDR3 is TGTGCCAGCAGCTTAGACTGGATTTTAAGGGGGGACTCTTCCTACGAGCAGTACTTC. Translation gives CASSLDWILRGDSSYEQYF.

The V call is TRBV5-1, the J call TRBJ1-3; D may be TRBD1 (5 bases). The ends were cut back, 4 bases at V and 4 bases at J, with 12 bases in the middle. Germline CDR1 is SGHRS and CDR2 is YFSETQ. The CDR3 has 14 amino acids. The CDR3 DNA reads TGCGCCAGCAGCCAAACAGGATCGGGAAACACCATATATTTT. Its protein is CASSQTGSGNTIYF.

This chain uses TRBV29-1 with TRBJ2-1, with D maybe TRBD2 (5 bases). The CDR3 is 16 amino acids. Germline V gene sequence: CDR1 SQVTM, CDR2 ANQGSEA. Deletions cut 0 bases from V and 10 bases from J, with 22 bases between. CDR3 DNA sequence: TGCAGCGTTGAAGATCGCAGCGGCGTGCCAAGGCGGGAGCAGTTCTTC. It specifies CSVEDRSGVPRREQFF.

Concerning this clone itself: The missing conserved phenylalanine or tryptophan at the end of this CDR3 makes a read error likely. The chain employs TRBV15 and TRBJ1-1; D unclear. From germline, CDR1 is LNHNV and CDR2 YYDKDF (reference sequence). The CDR3 is 13 residues long. Trimming removed 0 bases at V and 10 bases at J, with 12 bases between. This CDR3 reads CATSRDPPGAAFL. The DNA for the CDR3 is TGTGCCACCAGCAGAGATCCGCCGGGCGCAGCTTTCCTT.

The V and J genes are TRBV28 and TRBJ1-2; a possible D gene is TRBD1 (5 bases). Trimming took off 3 bases at V and 5 bases at J, with 13 bases between the two ends. Germline V gene data show CDR1 as MDHEN and CDR2 as SYDVKM. CDR3 size: 14 residues. The CDR3 protein is CASSLTGLTYGYTF. The CDR3 DNA is TGTGCCAGCAGTTTGACGGGACTAACTTATGGCTACACCTTC.

This chain connects TRBV28 to TRBJ1-5; 8 nucleotides line up with TRBD1. This CDR3 is 17 amino acids long. The ends lost 6 bases at V and 0 bases at J; junction bases unmatched: 10. Germline CDR1 and CDR2: MDHEN and SYDVKM. The CDR3 loop reads CASRGGTGRYSNQPQHF. CDR3 DNA: TGTGCCAGCAGGGGAGGGACAGGCCGTTATAGCAATCAGCCCCAGCATTTT.

CDR3: CSVEDQGGYGTDTQYF. CDR3 nucleotides: TGCAGCGTTGAAGATCAGGGAGGGTATGGCACAGATACGCAGTATTTT. The chain combines TRBV29-1 with TRBJ2-3, with 7 nucleotides matching TRBD2. The CDR3 has 16 amino acids. Unmatched junction bases numbered 7, after V lost 0 bases and J lost 1 base. Germline V gene data show CDR1 as SQVTM and CDR2 as ANQGSEA.

This clone was found a few times. This chain uses TRBV12-3 or TRBV12-4 with TRBJ2-7; D is possibly TRBD1 or TRBD2 (5 bases each). The CDR3 loop spans 11 amino acids. V lost 5 bases and J lost 12, with 14 bases in between. Here the CDR3 reads CASSEGLVRYF. The CDR3 DNA is TGTGCCAGCAGTGAGGGGTTGGTTAGGTACTTC.

The gene calls are TRBV4-2 and TRBJ2-3; no reliable D call. CDR3 length: 18 amino acids. With 0 bases removed from V and 0 bases from J, the gap between germline ends came to 16 bases. Germline assignment: CDR1 LGHNA and CDR2 YNFKEQ. This CDR3 is CASSQDMSPMTSTDTQYF. CDR3 nucleotide sequence: TGTGCCAGCAGCCAAGATATGTCACCCATGACTAGCACAGATACGCAGTATTTT.

As for this clone: The same CDR3 arises from other DNA sequences in this sample as well. The chain carries TRBV4-3 and TRBJ2-5; D is perhaps TRBD2 (5 bases). The germline CDR1 and CDR2 sequences are LGHNA and YSLEER. CDR3 length: 13 residues. Trimming removed 0 bases at V and 5 bases at J, with 7 bases between. Written as DNA, the CDR3 is TGCGCCAGCAGCCAAGATCGCGGGGAGACCCAGTACTTC. Translating it yields CASSQDRGETQYF.

V gene TRBV12-3 or TRBV12-4 combines with J gene TRBJ1-1, with unresolved D. V lost 5 bases, J lost 3 bases, and 10 bases lay in between. The CDR3 spans 13 residues. The CDR3, as DNA: TGTGCCAGCAGTCCCGGTCTCGACACTGAAGCTTTCTTT. This encodes CASSPGLDTEAFF.

The CDR3 protein is CASSLAGTYSYEQYF. The CDR3 DNA follows: TGTGCCAGCAGCTTAGCAGGGACGTACTCCTACGAGCAGTACTTC. The chain employs TRBV11-3 and TRBJ2-7; D is perhaps TRBD1 or TRBD2 (5 bases each). Germline CDR1 SGHNT, CDR2 YENEEA. V was trimmed by 1 base and J by 0 bases, leaving 10 bases between them. CDR3 size: 15 residues.

The genes are TRBV4-3 and TRBJ2-7, with a weak D call TRBD2 (5 bases). This CDR3 has 15 residues. Germline loops: CDR1 LGHNA, CDR2 YSLEER. V was pared by 1 base and J by 0 bases, with 10 bases between. CDR3 coding DNA: TGCGCCAGCAGCCAAGGCATTGGGAGCTCCTACGAGCAGTACTTC. This encodes CASSQGIGSSYEQYF.

The rearrangement uses TRBV6-6 and TRBJ2-2; no reliable D call. V was trimmed by 6 bases and J by 0 bases, leaving 5 bases between them. The CDR3 is 13 amino acids. Looked up from germline, CDR1 is MNHNY and CDR2 is SVGAGI (reference sequence). The CDR3, as DNA: TGTGCCAGCAGGGGTGCGAACACCGGGGAGCTGTTTTTT. Its protein is CASRGANTGELFF.

This clone appeared a single time. This chain links TRBV28 with TRBJ1-1, with D unresolved. Between the trimmed V and J ends, which lost 3 bases and 6 bases, there was a span of 5 bases. From germline, CDR1 is MDHEN and CDR2 SYDVKM. The CDR3 totals 11 residues. This chain's CDR3 is CASSLSPEAFF. In nucleotides, the CDR3 is TGTGCCAGCAGTTTGAGCCCTGAAGCTTTCTTT. The full variable domain, with the rest looked up from reference TRBV28 and TRBJ1-1, is DVKVTQSSRYLVKRTGEKVFLECVQDMDHENMFWYRQDPGLGLRLIYFSYDVKMKEKGDIPEGYSVSREKKERFSLILESASTNQTSMYLCASSLSPEAFFGQGTRLTVV.

The chain couples TRBV28 to TRBJ1-6; 10 bases align to TRBD1. Germline trimming cut 6 bases from V and 7 bases from J; bases unmatched to any gene: 3. This CDR3 has 14 amino acids. Germline lookup yields CDR1 MDHEN and CDR2 SYDVKM. CDR3 bases: TGTGCCAGCAGGCGACAGGGGGCGAATTCACCCCTCCACTTT. It specifies CASRRQGANSPLHF.

V usage is TRBV9 and J usage is TRBJ1-2; TRBD1 agrees at 9 bases. Trimming removed 3 bases from V and 5 bases from J; junction bases left unmatched: 11. This CDR3 is 16 amino acids long. Germline V gives CDR1 SGDLS, CDR2 YYNGEE. The CDR3 sequence is CASSAARRTGDYGYTF. CDR3 DNA sequence: TGTGCCAGCAGCGCCGCTAGGCGGACAGGGGATTATGGCTACACCTTC. The full variable domain, with the rest looked up from reference TRBV9 and TRBJ1-2, is DSGVTQTPKHLITATGQRVTLRCSPRSGDLSVYWYQQSLDQGLQFLIQYYNGEERAKGNILERFSAQQFPDLHSELNLSSLELGDSALYFCASSAARRTGDYGYTFGSGTRLTVV.

The genes are TRBV4-1 and TRBJ2-2, with D possibly being TRBD2 (6 bases). Germline assignment: CDR1 MGHRA and CDR2 YSYEKL. Trimming removed 3 bases from V and 2 bases from J, with 10 bases in between. This CDR3 spans 15 amino acids. CDR3 bases: TGCGCCAGCAGCCAGCTAGCGCTTAACACCGGGGAGCTGTTTTTT. As protein: CASSQLALNTGELFF.

The chain employs TRBV20-1 and TRBJ1-2, with D tentatively TRBD1 (5 bases). CDR3 length equals 10 residues. V gave up 3 bases and J gave up 6 bases, with 5 bases separating them. Germline V CDR1 and CDR2: DFQATT, SNEGSKA (reference sequence). This CDR3 is CSARGDGYTF. As DNA, the CDR3 is TGCAGTGCTAGGGGGGATGGCTACACCTTC.

This chain joins TRBV3-1 (or the pseudogene TRBV3-2) and TRBJ1-2, with 8 bases matching TRBD1. The germline V gene has CDR1 LGHDT and CDR2 YNNKEL (reference sequence). The CDR3 has 15 amino acids. V lost 1 base, J lost 8 bases, and 9 bases stayed unmatched. CDR3 in amino acids: CASSQALTGARGYTF. As DNA, the CDR3 is TGTGCCAGCAGCCAAGCCCTGACAGGGGCCAGAGGCTACACCTTC.

The rearrangement uses TRBV3-1 (or the pseudogene TRBV3-2) and TRBJ2-1; 7 nucleotides align to TRBD2. Germline values: CDR1 LGHDT, CDR2 YNNKEL (reference sequence). V lost 0 bases and J lost 2; bases outside the gene matches: 7. This CDR3 spans 17 amino acids. The CDR3 loop is CASSQDIGGRAYNEQFF. The CDR3 nucleotides read TGTGCCAGCAGCCAAGATATTGGAGGGAGGGCCTACAATGAGCAGTTCTTC.

The chain recombines TRBV12-5 with TRBJ2-7; 12 nucleotides match TRBD2. Germline CDR1 LGHNT, CDR2 FRNRAP. With 6 bases clipped from V and 7 bases from J, the junction kept 16 bases outside the gene matches. This CDR3 is 17 amino acids long. The CDR3 DNA reads as TGTGCTAGTGGACTGTCGCCCATCCTAGCGGGAGGGGGTGAGCAGTACTTC. Amino acids: CASGLSPILAGGGEQYF.

This clone has just one count. This rearrangement joins TRBV11-3 to TRBJ1-1, with 8 bases matching TRBD1. The V and J ends lost 3 bases and 4 bases, in that order; junction bases with no gene match: 7. Germline CDR1 is SGHNT and CDR2 is YENEEA. This CDR3 contains 15 residues. The CDR3 DNA sequence: TGTGCCAGCAGCTTCCGGACAGGGTCTGTCACTGAAGCTTTCTTT. Residues: CASSFRTGSVTEAFF.

The chain links TRBV5-6 to TRBJ2-7, with 10 bases lining up with TRBD1. The CDR3 spans 15 residues. The ends lost 7 bases at V and 5 bases at J; junction bases unmatched: 12. Germline-derived CDR1 and CDR2 are SGHDT and YYEEEE. The CDR3 loop is CASLKTGGASHEQYF. The CDR3 DNA is TGTGCCAGCCTTAAGACAGGGGGCGCATCCCACGAGCAGTACTTC.

The chain carries TRBV18 and TRBJ2-1; 8 nucleotides align to TRBD2. This CDR3 contains 16 residues. Trimming cost V 5 bases and J 10 bases; bases outside gene matches: 16. Germline lookup yields CDR1 KGHSH and CDR2 LQKENI. The CDR3, as DNA: TGTGCCAGCTCAGGCTCTGGACTAGCCGACAATCGGGAGCAGTTCTTC. Its protein is CASSGSGLADNREQFF.

The chain carries TRBV18 and TRBJ2-7; D call uncertain. The CDR3 has 13 residues. Per the germline V gene, CDR1 is KGHSH and CDR2 is LQKENI. Trimming took off 3 bases at V and 3 bases at J, with 9 bases between the two ends. CDR3 sequence: CASSPRRGYEQYF. CDR3 sequence (DNA): TGTGCCAGCTCACCGCGACGCGGCTACGAGCAGTACTTC.

This clone was seen ten or more times. CDR3: CASSQENAGELFF. The CDR3 region has the DNA TGCGCCAGCAGCCAAGAAAACGCCGGGGAGCTGTTTTTT. This chain links TRBV4-1 with TRBJ2-2; unclear D gene. Looked up from germline, CDR1 is MGHRA and CDR2 is YSYEKL. V was shortened by 0 bases and J by 6 bases, with 5 bases between the two germline ends. This CDR3 has 13 amino acids.